This T cell receptor (beta chain) was identified in a study of beta chain features in type 1 diabetes (dated by TCRdb to the late 2010s). As for the study more broadly: Mean age, gender distribution, total cell number and subset yield were not different between patients and healthy donors. Across all samples, fewer than 130 million sorted cells were examined, and cell number per subset correlated strongly with RNA yield. The study compared TCRB repertoires of sorted circulating CD4+ T cell subsets between recently diagnosed type 1 diabetes patients and matched healthy donors. Regulatory and stem cell-like memory subsets were isolated from only 8 patients and roughly eight healthy donors, whereas naive and central memory subsets came from all 28 donors.

The High Capacity cDNA Reverse Transcription Kit was used to reverse transcribe all of the isolated RNA, meaning that expressed TCRB transcripts were what got sequenced. Deep immunoSEQ sequencing was performed on naive, central memory and regulatory T cell samples, with an average of roughly 3.5 million total reads per sample. Sorted cells were lysed in RLT buffer and RNA was extracted with DNase-treated RNeasy Micro or Mini kits, depending on cell number. Each cell subset was processed on its own to prevent cross-contamination, while patient and healthy donor samples were processed together. The immunoSEQ multiplex PCR was used to amplify TCRB sequences from cDNA, yielding 87-bp fragments that span the CDR3 region. Sequencing of the amplicons was done on the Illumina HiSeq platform. For the original study's pipeline: PCR bias was computationally corrected using synthetic template baselines, reads within Hamming distance 2 were collapsed, and singletons that could not be merged were discarded. Reads were aligned against IMGT to assign V, D and J genes, CDR3 length and insertions or deletions at six rearrangement sites. Within each subset, clonotype counts were normalized to the number of sorted cells before true diversity and Gini coefficients were calculated with the tcR R package. The overlap coefficient, calculated on TCRB nucleotide sequences, was used to measure repertoire sharing. Out-of-frame TCRB sequences from naive cells were analyzed to stand in for the pre-selection repertoire. TCRdb re-hosts the immuneACCESS table, in-frame sequences only. Its copies lack some clones; in the studies checked, an unresolved V gene accounts for under half of them, and the cause for the rest is not known. V and J calls and clone size are those listed in that table; D and trimming were worked out from the DNA. Within this sample are hundreds of thousands of clones, with about 11% of them counted one time only. Around 0.017% of the sample is in the top ten clones.

From each donor, a single peripheral blood sample of 90 to 150 mL on average was drawn into heparinised tubes. Naive, central memory, regulatory and stem cell-like memory CD4+ T cells were sorted on a BD FACSAria II using a panel including CD45RO, CCR7, CD25, CD127, CD95 and CD27. All sorted populations exceeded 95% purity. PBMCs were isolated right away by Lymphoprep density gradient centrifugation and were stained directly, without culture. So that batch effects would be minimized, each experiment stained and sorted samples in pairs, pairing one healthy donor with one patient. The investigation overall reported the following: Sequencing cDNA rather than genomic DNA could over-represent highly expressing activated cells, although activation and CD3 levels did not differ between groups. A moderate but significant shortening of TCRB CDR3 length was observed in type 1 diabetes patients in all four CD4+ subsets. The naive, central memory and regulatory TCRB repertoires appeared to resemble one another more closely among patients than among healthy donors. Because small numbers of individuals were included in the HLA sub-analyses, any influence of HLA type on TCRB rearrangement was left unresolved. Patients with type 1 diabetes made fewer insertions and deleted more nucleotides at VDJ recombination sites, implying thymic rearrangement abnormalities. Shorter templates might be favored by PCR, yet because patient and control samples were amplified and corrected together, any such skew would affect both groups equally.

This clone was seen only a few times. It has no known antigen specificity. There are no base qualities to consult, and no much larger clone falls within one base. Inclusive of the bounding cysteine and phenylalanine, the CDR3 is 13 residues long. Just CDR3 DNA is preserved here, 39 bases in frame from base 1. The germline V gene encodes CDR1 SNHLY and CDR2 FYNNEI. The V end gives up 6 bases and the J end 5 bases, leaving 5 bases in the junction not matched to a gene. The receptor was derived from a man aged 25-40 years with type 1 diabetes. Recombination linked TRBV2 to TRBJ2-7; 9 junctional bases match TRBD1. Sequencing input: naive CD4+ T cells from blood. In the paper's terms, the cell subset or site label means: true naive CD4+ T cells. The CDR3 sequence is CASSPDRGHEQYF. The DNA reads as follows: TGTGCCAGCAGCCCGGACAGGGGACACGAGCAGTACTTC. The full variable domain, completed from the reference TRBV2 and TRBJ2-7 proteins outside the CDR3, reads EPEVTQTPSHQVTQMGQEVILRCVPISNHLYFYWYRQILGQKVEFLVSFYNNEISEKSEIFDDQFSVERPDGSNFTLKIRSTKLEDSAMYFCASSPDRGHEQYFGPGTRLTVT.